This entry is about one T cell receptor (beta chain). The data belong to a study of CD8+ T cells in alopecia areata. V gave up 1 base and J gave up 4 bases, with 10 bases separating them. This CDR3 is built from 14 residues. The V gene's germline CDR1 is MNHNY and CDR2 SVGAGI (reference sequence). Following RNA extraction, reverse transcription yielded cDNA that acted as the sequencing template. TCRdb's table, derived via immunoSEQ multiplex PCR, lists solely in-frame clones and lacks some. This table holds several thousand clones, around 90% found once. Specified treatment: oral pan-JAK inhibitor, 5-10 mg twice daily. Those with alopecia areata gave lesional scalp punch biopsies and peripheral blood.

Specimen: skin, collected at week 4, from a patient treated with tofacitinib. This receptor was obtained from a human donor with alopecia areata. The rearrangement uses TRBV6-6 and TRBJ1-1, with D possibly TRBD1 on 5 matching bases. The CDR3 here is CASSYYGTVTEAFF. CDR3 sequence (DNA): TGTGCCAGCAGTTACTACGGGACTGTCACTGAAGCTTTCTTT.